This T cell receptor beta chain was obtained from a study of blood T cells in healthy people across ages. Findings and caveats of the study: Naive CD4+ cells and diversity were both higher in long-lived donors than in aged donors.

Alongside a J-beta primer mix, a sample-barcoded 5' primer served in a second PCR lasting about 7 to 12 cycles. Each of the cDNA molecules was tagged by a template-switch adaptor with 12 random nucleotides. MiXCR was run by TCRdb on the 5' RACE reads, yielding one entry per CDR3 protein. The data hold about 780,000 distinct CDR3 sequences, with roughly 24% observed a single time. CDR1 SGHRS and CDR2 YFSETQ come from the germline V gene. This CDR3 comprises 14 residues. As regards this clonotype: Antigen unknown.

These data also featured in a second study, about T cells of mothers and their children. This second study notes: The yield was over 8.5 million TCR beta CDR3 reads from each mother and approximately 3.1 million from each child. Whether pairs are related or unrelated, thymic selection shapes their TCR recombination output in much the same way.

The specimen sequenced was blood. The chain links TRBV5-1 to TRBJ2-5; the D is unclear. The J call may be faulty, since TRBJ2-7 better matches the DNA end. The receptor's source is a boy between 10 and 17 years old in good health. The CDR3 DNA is TGCGCCAGCAGCTTACTCGTCCCGGCCTACGAGCAGTACTTC. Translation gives CASSLLVPAYEQYF.